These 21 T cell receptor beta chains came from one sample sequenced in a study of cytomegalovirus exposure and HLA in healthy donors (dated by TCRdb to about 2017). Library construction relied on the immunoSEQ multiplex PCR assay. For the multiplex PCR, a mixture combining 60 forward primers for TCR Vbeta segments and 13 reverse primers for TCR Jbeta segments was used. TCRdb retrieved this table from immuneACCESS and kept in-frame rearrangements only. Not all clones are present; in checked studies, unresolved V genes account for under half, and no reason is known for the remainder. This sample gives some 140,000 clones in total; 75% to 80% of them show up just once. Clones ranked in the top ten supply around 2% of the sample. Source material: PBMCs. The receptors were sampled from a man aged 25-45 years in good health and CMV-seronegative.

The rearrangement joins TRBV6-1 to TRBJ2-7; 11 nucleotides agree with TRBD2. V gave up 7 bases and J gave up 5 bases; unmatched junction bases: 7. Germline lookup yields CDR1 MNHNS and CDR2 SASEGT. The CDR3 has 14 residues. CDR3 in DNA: TGTGCCAGCAATCAAGGACTAGCGGGCGACGAGCAGTACTTC. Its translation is CASNQGLAGDEQYF.

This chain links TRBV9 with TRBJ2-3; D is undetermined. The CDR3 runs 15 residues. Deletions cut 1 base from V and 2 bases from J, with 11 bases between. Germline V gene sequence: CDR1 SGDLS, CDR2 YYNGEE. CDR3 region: CASSVTWSLTDTQYF. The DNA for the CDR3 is TGTGCCAGCAGCGTAACCTGGAGCCTCACAGATACGCAGTATTTT.

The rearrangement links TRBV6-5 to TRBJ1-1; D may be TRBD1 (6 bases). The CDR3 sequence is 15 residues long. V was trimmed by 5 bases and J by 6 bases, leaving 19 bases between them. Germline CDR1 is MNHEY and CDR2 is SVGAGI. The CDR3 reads CASSGTSGRLAEAFF. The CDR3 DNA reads TGTGCCAGCAGTGGGACATCGGGGAGACTCGCTGAAGCTTTCTTT.

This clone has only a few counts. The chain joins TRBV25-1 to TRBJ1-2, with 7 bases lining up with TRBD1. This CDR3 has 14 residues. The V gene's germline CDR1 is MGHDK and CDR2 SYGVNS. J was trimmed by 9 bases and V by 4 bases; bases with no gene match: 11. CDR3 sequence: CASSATDRVRSYTF. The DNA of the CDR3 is TGTGCCAGCAGTGCTACAGACAGGGTTAGGAGCTACACCTTC.

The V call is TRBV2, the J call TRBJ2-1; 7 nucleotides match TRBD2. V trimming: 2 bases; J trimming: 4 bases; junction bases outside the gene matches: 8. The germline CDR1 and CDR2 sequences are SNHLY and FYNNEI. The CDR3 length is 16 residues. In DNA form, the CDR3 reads TGTGCCAGCAGTGAATGGGGCGGGACTACTTACAATGAGCAGTTCTTC. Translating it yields CASSEWGGTTYNEQFF.

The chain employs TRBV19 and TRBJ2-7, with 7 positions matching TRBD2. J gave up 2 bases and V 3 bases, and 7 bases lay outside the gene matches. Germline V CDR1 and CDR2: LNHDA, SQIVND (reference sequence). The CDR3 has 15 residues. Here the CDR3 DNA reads TGTGCCAGTAGTATGGCCGGGGGGATGGCCTACGAGCAGTACTTC. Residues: CASSMAGGMAYEQYF.

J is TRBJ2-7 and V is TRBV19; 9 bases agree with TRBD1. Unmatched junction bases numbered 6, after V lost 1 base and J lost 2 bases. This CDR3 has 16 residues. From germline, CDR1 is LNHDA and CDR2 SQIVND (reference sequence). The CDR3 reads CASSIGTGTGTYEQYF. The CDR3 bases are TGTGCCAGTAGTATAGGGACCGGGACAGGGACCTACGAGCAGTACTTC. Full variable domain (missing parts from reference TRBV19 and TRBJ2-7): DGGITQSPKYLFRKEGQNVTLSCEQNLNHDAMYWYRQDPGQGLRLIYYSQIVNDFQKGDIAEGYSVSREKKESFPLTVTSAQKNPTAFYLCASSIGTGTGTYEQYFGPGTRLTVT.

In DNA, the CDR3 is TGTGCCAGCAGCTTGACGGACAGGCACAATGAGCAGTTCTTC. Translated, it gives CASSLTDRHNEQFF. The gene calls are TRBV7-9 and TRBJ2-1, with 7 bases lining up with TRBD1. V gave up 3 bases and J gave up 5 bases; unmatched junction bases: 4. This CDR3 spans 14 amino acids. Germline values: CDR1 SEHNR, CDR2 FQNEAQ (reference sequence).

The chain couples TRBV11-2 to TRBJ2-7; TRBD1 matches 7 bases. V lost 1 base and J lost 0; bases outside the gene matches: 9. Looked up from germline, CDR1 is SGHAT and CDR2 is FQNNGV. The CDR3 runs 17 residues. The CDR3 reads CASSLVPDRAISYEQYF. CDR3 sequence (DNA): TGTGCCAGCAGCTTAGTTCCAGACAGGGCCATCTCCTACGAGCAGTACTTC.

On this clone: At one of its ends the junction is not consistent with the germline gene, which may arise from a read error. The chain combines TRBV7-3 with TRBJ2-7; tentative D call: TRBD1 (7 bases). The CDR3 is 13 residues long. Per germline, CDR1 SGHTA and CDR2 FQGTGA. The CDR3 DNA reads TGTGTCAGCAGCCAAGGGGGCGGGGACGAGCAGTACTTC. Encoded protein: CVSSQGGGDEQYF.

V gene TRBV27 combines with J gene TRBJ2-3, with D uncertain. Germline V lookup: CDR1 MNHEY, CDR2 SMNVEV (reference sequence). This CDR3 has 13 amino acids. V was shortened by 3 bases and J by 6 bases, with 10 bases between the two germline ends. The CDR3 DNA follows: TGTGCCAGCAGTTTTCTAGTCGAGGATACGCAGTATTTT. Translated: CASSFLVEDTQYF.

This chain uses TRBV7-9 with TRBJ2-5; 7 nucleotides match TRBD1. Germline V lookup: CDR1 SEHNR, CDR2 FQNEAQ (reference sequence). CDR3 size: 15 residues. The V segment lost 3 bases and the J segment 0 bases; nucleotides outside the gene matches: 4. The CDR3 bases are TGTGCCAGCAGCTTGGGACAGTACTACCAAGAGACCCAGTACTTC. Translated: CASSLGQYYQETQYF.

This chain's CDR3 is CATSLAFGLSYNEQFF. CDR3 nucleotides: TGTGCCACCAGTCTGGCCTTTGGACTAAGCTACAATGAGCAGTTCTTC. This chain connects TRBV15 to TRBJ2-1; D possibly corresponds to TRBD2 (6 bases). V lost 6 bases to trimming and J lost 3 bases, with 18 bases between them. Per germline, CDR1 LNHNV and CDR2 YYDKDF (reference sequence). The CDR3 totals 16 residues.

The CDR3 DNA is TGCAGCGGATCAGAAACAGAGACCCAGTACTTC. It encodes CSGSETETQYF. This rearrangement joins TRBV29-1 to TRBJ2-5, with D unresolved. The CDR3 length is 11 residues. Trimming removed 7 bases from V and 4 bases from J, with 10 bases in between. Germline CDR1 and CDR2: SQVTM and ANQGSEA.

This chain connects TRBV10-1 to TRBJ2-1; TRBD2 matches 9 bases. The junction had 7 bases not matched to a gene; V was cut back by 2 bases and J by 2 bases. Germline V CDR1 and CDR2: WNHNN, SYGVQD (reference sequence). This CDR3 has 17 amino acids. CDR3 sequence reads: CASSEMVAGDPYNEQFF. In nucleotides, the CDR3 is TGCGCCAGCAGTGAGATGGTAGCGGGAGACCCCTACAATGAGCAGTTCTTC.

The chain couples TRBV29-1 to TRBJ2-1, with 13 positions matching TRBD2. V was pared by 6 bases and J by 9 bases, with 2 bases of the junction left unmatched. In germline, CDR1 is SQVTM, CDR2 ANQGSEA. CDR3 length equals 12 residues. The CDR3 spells CSVLAGGGEQFF. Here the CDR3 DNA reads TGCAGCGTACTAGCGGGAGGGGGTGAGCAGTTCTTC.

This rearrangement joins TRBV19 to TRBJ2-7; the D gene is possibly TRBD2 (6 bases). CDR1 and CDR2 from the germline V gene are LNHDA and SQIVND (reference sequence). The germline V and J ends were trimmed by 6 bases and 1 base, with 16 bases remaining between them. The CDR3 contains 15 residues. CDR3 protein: CASRSKGGSSYEQYF. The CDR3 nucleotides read TGTGCCAGTAGAAGCAAAGGAGGGAGTTCCTACGAGCAGTACTTC.

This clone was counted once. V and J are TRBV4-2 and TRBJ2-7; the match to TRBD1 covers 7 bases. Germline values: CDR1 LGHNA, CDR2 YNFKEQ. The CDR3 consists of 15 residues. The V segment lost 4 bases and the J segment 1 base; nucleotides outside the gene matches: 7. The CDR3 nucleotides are TGTGCCAGCAGCCTGGGACAGACTTATTCCTACGAGCAGTACTTC. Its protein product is CASSLGQTYSYEQYF.

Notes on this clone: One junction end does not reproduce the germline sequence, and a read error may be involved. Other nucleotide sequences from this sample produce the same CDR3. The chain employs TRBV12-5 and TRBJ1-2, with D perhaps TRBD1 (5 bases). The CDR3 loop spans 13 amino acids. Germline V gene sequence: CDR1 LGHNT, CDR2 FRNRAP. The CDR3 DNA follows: TGTGCTAGTGGTCTGGATCCATTGGGGCCGGCGCACTTC. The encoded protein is CASGLDPLGPAHF.

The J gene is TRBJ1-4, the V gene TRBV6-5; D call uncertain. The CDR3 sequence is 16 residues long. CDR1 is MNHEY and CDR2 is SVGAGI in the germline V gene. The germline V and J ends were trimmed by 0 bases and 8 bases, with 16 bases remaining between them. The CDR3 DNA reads TGTGCCAGCAGTTACTCGATCGGTTTATCGCGGGAAAAACTGTTTTTT. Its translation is CASSYSIGLSREKLFF.

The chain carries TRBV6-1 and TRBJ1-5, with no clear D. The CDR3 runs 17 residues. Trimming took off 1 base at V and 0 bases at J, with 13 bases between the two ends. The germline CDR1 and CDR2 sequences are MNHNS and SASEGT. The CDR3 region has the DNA TGTGCCAGCAGTGAAGACGCGGGGAGGCATAGCAATCAGCCCCAGCATTTT. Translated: CASSEDAGRHSNQPQHF.